The rows below give T cell receptor beta chains drawn from one sample of a study of cytomegalovirus exposure and HLA in healthy donors. Sequencing was performed with immunoSEQ multiplex PCR; in TCRdb, only in-frame clones are kept and a portion is missing. The sample lists over 110,000 clones, around 73% occurring once. The source material was PBMCs. The source of these receptors is a female donor in good health and CMV-seronegative. Each CDR3 is given with its conserved first and last residue. A D gene is named only where the DNA matches it firmly. Only part of the rows carry a size: once, few, many, or a class if the clone is expanded.

v_call	clone_size	j_call	d_call	cdr3_nt	cdr3_aa
TRBV6-1	few	TRBJ1-4	NA	TGTGCCAGCAATGGACTCCAAGGGGGTGAAAAACTGTTTTTT	CASNGLQGGEKLFF
TRBV5-1	NA	TRBJ2-1	TRBD2	TGCGCCAGCAGCTCTTCGGGGGGGCAGAACAATGAGCAGTTCTTC	CASSSSGGQNNEQFF
TRBV6-1	few	TRBJ2-7	TRBD2	TGTGCCAGCAGTGATGCTAGCGGGGGGCGGGAGCAGTACTTC	CASSDASGGREQYF
TRBV6-1	few	TRBJ1-4	TRBD1	TGTGCCAGCAGTGAAGTACGGCGACAGGGGACTAATGAAAAACTGTTTTTT	CASSEVRRQGTNEKLFF
TRBV28	NA	TRBJ1-6	NA	TGTGCCAGCAGTGGCCAGGGTGAATCACCCCTCCACTTT	CASSGQGESPLHF
TRBV7-2	NA	TRBJ1-3	NA	TGTGCCAGCAGCTTATCTGGGGGGGCGGACACCATATATTTT	CASSLSGGADTIYF
TRBV5-4	NA	TRBJ1-4	TRBD1	TGTGCCAGCAGCCCCCAAGGGACAGCCAATGAAAAACTGTTTTTT	CASSPQGTANEKLFF
TRBV2	NA	TRBJ1-2	NA	TGTGCCAGCAGTGTACAGATCTACTATGGCTACACCTTC	CASSVQIYYGYTF
TRBV19	NA	TRBJ2-1	TRBD2	TGTGCCAGTACCCCTTTGCCGGAGACTAGCGGGAGGGCCCTCGGCAATGAGCAGTTCTTC	CASTPLPETSGRALGNEQFF
TRBV27	NA	TRBJ2-5	NA	TGTGCCAGCGGTGCGGCCAGCCTTGGCGAGACCCAGTACTTC	CASGAASLGETQYF
TRBV7-9	NA	TRBJ1-6	TRBD1	TGTGCCAGCAGCCTGGGACAGGGCAGTTCACCCCTCCACTTT	CASSLGQGSSPLHF
TRBV10-2	NA	TRBJ1-6	NA	TGCGCCAGCACCCTCGAGTCAGGGGCCAATTCACCCCTCCACTTT	CASTLESGANSPLHF
TRBV28	NA	TRBJ1-6	NA	TGTGCCAGCAGCCCTCCCCGACAGTCTCCCAATTCACCCCTCCACTTT	CASSPPRQSPNSPLHF
TRBV5-6	NA	TRBJ2-2	TRBD2	TGTGCCAGCAGCTTGGTATCTAGCGGGGCTCGGAACACCGGGGAGCTGTTTTTT	CASSLVSSGARNTGELFF
TRBV19	NA	TRBJ2-5	NA	TGTGCCACCTGGGGGGGCGATAGGAAAGAGACCCAGTACTTC	CATWGGDRKETQYF
TRBV2	NA	TRBJ1-1	NA	TGTGCCAGCAGTGCAGGGAACACTGAAGCTTTCTTT	CASSAGNTEAFF
TRBV25-1	few	TRBJ1-4	TRBD1	TGTGCCAGCAGTGCCTCCGGGACAGGGTTCGAAAAACTGTTTTTT	CASSASGTGFEKLFF
TRBV5-6	NA	TRBJ2-5	TRBD1	TGTGCCAGCAGCGAGGACAGGGCGTGGGCAGAGACCCAGTACTTC	CASSEDRAWAETQYF
TRBV7-2	NA	TRBJ2-7	NA	TGTGCCAGCAGCTCCCCTGGGACAATCACCTACGAGCAGTACTTC	CASSSPGTITYEQYF